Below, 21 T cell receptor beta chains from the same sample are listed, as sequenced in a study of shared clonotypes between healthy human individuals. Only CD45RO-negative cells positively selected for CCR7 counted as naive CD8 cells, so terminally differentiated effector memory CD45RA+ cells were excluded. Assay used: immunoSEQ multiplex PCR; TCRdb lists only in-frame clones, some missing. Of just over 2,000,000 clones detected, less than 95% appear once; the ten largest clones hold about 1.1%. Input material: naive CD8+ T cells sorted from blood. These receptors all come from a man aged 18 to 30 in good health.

The DNA of the CDR3 is TGTGCCAGCAGCTTGGCTGGCTACAGCTCCTACGAGCAGTACTTC. It codes for CASSLAGYSSYEQYF. This rearrangement joins TRBV5-4 to TRBJ2-7; D is uncertain. The germline V and J ends were trimmed by 0 bases and 0 bases, with 10 bases remaining between them. The length of the CDR3 is 15 residues. In germline, CDR1 is SGHNT, CDR2 YYREEE (reference sequence).

For the CDR3, the DNA is TGTGCCAGCAGTTACGGGGTCGGGGCAGATACGCAGTATTTT. This translates into CASSYGVGADTQYF. This chain joins TRBV6-5 and TRBJ2-3; D may be TRBD2 (5 bases). Germline-derived CDR1 and CDR2 are MNHEY and SVGAGI. CDR3 size: 14 residues. Trimming removed 2 bases from V and 4 bases from J, with 10 bases in between.

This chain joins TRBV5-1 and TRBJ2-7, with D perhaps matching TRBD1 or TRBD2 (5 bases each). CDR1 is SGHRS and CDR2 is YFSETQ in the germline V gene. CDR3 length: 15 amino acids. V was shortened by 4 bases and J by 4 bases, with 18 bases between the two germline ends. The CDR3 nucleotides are TGCGCCAGCAGCCCTGGGGACGGCCTGATTTACGAGCAGTACTTC. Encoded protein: CASSPGDGLIYEQYF.

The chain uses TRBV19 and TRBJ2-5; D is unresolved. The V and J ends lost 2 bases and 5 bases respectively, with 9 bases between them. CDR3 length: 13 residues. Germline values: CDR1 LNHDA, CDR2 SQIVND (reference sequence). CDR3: CASSIIGFETQYF. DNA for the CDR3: TGTGCCAGTAGTATAATTGGGTTTGAGACCCAGTACTTC.

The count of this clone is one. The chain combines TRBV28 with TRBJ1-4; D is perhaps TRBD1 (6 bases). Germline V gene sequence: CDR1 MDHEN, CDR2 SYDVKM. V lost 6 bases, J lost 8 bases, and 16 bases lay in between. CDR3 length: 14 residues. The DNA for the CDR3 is TGTGCCAGCAGCATGAGGGGGTTCGGGGAAAAACTGTTTTTT. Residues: CASSMRGFGEKLFF.

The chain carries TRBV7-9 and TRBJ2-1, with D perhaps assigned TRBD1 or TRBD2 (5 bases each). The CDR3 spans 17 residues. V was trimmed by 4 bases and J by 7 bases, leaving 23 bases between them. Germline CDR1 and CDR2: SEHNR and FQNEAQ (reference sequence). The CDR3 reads CASSSLFGGSSLNEQFF. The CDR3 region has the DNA TGTGCCAGCAGCTCCCTCTTTGGGGGATCATCGCTGAATGAGCAGTTCTTC.

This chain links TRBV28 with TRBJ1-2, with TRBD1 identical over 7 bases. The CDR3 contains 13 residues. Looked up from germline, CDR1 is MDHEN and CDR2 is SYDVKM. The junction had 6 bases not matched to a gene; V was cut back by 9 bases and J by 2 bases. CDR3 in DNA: TGTGCCAGTTCGGACAGGTCGAACTATGGCTACACCTTC. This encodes CASSDRSNYGYTF.

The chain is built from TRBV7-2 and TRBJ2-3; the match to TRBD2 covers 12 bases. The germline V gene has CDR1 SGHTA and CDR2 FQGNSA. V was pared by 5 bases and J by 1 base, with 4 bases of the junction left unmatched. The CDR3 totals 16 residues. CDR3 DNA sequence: TGTGCCAGCAGCCGACTAGCGGGAGCTGGCACAGATACGCAGTATTTT. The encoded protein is CASSRLAGAGTDTQYF.

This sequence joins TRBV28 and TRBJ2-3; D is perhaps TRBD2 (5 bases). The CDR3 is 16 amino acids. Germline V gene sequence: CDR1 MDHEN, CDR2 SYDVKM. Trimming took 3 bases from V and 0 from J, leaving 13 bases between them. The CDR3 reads CASSFSPGSSTDTQYF. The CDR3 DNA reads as TGTGCCAGCAGTTTCTCCCCGGGATCTAGCACAGATACGCAGTATTTT.

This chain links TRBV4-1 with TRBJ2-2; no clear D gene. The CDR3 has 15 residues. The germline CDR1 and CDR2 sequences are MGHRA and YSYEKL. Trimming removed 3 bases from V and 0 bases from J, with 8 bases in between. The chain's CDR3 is CASSQEWSNTGELFF. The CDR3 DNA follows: TGCGCCAGCAGCCAGGAGTGGTCGAACACCGGGGAGCTGTTTTTT.

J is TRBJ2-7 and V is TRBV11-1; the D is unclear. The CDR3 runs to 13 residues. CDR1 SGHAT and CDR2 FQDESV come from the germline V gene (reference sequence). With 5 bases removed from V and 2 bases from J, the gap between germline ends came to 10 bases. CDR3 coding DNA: TGTGCCAGCAGCGACCGGGTCACCTACGAGCAGTACTTC. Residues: CASSDRVTYEQYF.

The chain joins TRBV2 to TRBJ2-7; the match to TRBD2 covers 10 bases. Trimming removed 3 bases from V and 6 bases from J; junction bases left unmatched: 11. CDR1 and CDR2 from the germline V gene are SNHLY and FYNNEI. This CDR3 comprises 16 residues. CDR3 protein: CASSDTPAGGPPEQYF. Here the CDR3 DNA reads TGTGCCAGCAGTGATACCCCAGCGGGAGGGCCTCCCGAGCAGTACTTC.

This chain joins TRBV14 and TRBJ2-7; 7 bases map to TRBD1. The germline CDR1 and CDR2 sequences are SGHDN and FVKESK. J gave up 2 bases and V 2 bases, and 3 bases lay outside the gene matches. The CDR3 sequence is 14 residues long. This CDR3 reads CASSQKGQTYEQYF. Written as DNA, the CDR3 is TGTGCCAGCAGCCAAAAGGGACAGACCTACGAGCAGTACTTC.

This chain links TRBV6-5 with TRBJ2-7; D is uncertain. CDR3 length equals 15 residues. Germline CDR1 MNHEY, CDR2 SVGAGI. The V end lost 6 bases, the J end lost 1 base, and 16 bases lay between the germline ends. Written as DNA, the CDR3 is TGTGCCAGCAGCTTTCGGAGCAGCCTTTCCTACGAGCAGTACTTC. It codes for CASSFRSSLSYEQYF.

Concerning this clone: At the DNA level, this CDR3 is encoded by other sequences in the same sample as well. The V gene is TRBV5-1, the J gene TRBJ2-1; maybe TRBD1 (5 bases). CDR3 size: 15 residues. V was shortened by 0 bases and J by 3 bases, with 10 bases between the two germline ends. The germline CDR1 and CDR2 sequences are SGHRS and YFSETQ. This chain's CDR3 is CASSLGGGNYNEQFF. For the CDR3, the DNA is TGCGCCAGCAGCTTGGGGGGCGGTAACTACAATGAGCAGTTCTTC.

CDR3 amino acids: CASSQDMGARETQYF. The CDR3 coding sequence is TGCGCCAGCAGCCAAGATATGGGGGCGCGTGAGACCCAGTACTTC. The chain links TRBV4-3 to TRBJ2-5; D may be TRBD1 (6 bases). CDR3 size: 15 residues. With 0 bases removed from V and 5 bases from J, the gap between germline ends came to 13 bases. Germline-derived CDR1 and CDR2 are LGHNA and YSLEER.

Written as DNA, the CDR3 is TGTGCCAGCAGTGAAGTCAACAAACAAGAGACCCAGTACTTC. Protein: CASSEVNKQETQYF. The gene calls are TRBV2 and TRBJ2-5; D uncertain. The CDR3 contains 14 residues. Germline CDR1 and CDR2: SNHLY and FYNNEI. Trimming cost V 1 base and J 2 bases, with 8 bases left between them.

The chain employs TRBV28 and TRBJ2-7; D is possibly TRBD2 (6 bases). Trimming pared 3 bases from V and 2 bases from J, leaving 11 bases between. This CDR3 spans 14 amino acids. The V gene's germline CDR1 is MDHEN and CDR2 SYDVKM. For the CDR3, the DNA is TGTGCCAGCAGTTTCCGGGGGAGCCCCTACGAGCAGTACTTC. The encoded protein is CASSFRGSPYEQYF.

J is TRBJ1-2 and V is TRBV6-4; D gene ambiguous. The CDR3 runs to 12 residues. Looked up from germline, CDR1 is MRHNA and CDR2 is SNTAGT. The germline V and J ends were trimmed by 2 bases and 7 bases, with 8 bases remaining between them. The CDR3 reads CASSDPTGGYTF. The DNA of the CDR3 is TGTGCCAGCAGTGACCCCACCGGTGGCTACACCTTC.

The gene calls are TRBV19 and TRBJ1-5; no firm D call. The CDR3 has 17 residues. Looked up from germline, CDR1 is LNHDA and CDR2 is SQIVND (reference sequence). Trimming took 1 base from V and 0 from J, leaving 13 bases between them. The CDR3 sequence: CASSIVPSGYSNQPQHF. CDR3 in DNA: TGTGCCAGTAGTATAGTTCCGTCGGGATATAGCAATCAGCCCCAGCATTTT. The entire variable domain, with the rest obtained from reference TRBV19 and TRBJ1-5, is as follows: DGGITQSPKYLFRKEGQNVTLSCEQNLNHDAMYWYRQDPGQGLRLIYYSQIVNDFQKGDIAEGYSVSREKKESFPLTVTSAQKNPTAFYLCASSIVPSGYSNQPQHFGDGTRLSIL.

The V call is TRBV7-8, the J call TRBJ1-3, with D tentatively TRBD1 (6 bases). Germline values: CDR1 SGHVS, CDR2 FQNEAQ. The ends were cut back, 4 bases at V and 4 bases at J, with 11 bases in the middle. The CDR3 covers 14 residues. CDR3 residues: CASSSRGFGNTIYF. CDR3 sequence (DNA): TGTGCCAGCAGCTCCAGGGGATTCGGAAACACCATATATTTT. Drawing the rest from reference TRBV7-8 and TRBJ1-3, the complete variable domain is GAGVSQSPRYKVAKRGQDVALRCDPISGHVSLFWYQQALGQGPEFLTYFQNEAQLDKSGLPSDRFFAERPEGSVSTLKIQRTQQEDSAVYLCASSSRGFGNTIYFGEGSWLTVV.